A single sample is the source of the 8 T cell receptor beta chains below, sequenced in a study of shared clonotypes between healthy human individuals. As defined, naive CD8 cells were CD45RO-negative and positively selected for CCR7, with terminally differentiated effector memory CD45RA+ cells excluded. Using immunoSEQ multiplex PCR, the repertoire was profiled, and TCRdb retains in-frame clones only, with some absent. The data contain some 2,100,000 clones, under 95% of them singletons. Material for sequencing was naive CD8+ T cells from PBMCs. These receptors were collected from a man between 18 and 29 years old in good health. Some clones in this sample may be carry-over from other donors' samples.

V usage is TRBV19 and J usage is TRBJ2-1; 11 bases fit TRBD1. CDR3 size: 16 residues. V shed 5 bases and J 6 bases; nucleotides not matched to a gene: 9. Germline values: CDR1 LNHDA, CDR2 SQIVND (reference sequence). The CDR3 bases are TGTGCCAGTAGTCTGGGATTCGGGACAGGGGGCAATGAGCAGTTCTTC. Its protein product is CASSLGFGTGGNEQFF.

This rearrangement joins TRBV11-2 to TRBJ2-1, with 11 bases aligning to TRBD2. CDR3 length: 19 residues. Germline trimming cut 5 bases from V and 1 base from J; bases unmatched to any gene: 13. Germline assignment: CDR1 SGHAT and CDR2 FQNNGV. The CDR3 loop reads CASSEKFGLAGESYNEQFF. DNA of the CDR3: TGTGCCAGCAGCGAAAAGTTTGGACTAGCGGGTGAGTCCTACAATGAGCAGTTCTTC.

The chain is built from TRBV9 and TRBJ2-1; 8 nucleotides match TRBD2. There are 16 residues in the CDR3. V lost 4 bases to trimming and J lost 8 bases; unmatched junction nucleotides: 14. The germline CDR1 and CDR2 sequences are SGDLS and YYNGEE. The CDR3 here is CASSPRPGGAFDEQFF. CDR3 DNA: TGTGCCAGCAGCCCCCGGCCGGGGGGGGCTTTCGATGAGCAGTTCTTC.

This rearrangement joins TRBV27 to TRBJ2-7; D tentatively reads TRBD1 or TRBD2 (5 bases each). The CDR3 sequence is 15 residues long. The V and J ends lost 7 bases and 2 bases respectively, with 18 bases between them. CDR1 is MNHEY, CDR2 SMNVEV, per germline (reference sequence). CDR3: CASTARDGLAYEQYF. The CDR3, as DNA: TGTGCCAGCACCGCCAGGGACGGCTTGGCCTACGAGCAGTACTTC.

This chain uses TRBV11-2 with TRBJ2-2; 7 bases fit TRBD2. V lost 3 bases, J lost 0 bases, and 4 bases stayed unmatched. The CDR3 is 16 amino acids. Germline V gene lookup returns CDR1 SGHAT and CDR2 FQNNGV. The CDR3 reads CASSFRGGANTGELFF. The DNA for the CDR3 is TGTGCCAGCAGCTTTCGCGGGGGTGCGAACACCGGGGAGCTGTTTTTT.

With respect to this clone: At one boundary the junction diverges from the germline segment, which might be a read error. The CDR3 sequence: CASSVTGANYGYTF. The CDR3 DNA sequence: TGTGCCAGCAGTGTGACAGGGGCTAATTATGGCTACACCTTC. J is TRBJ1-2 and V is TRBV27; the match to TRBD1 covers 8 bases. The CDR3 is made up of 14 amino acids. The germline CDR1 and CDR2 sequences are MNHEY and SMNVEV (reference sequence).

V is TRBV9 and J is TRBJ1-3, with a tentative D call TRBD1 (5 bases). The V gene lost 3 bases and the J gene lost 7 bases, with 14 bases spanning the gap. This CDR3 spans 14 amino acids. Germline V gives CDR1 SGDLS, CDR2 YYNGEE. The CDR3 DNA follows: TGTGCCAGCAGCGGAGGGACCATCCCCAACACCATATATTTT. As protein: CASSGGTIPNTIYF. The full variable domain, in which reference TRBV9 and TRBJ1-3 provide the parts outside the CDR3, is DSGVTQTPKHLITATGQRVTLRCSPRSGDLSVYWYQQSLDQGLQFLIQYYNGEERAKGNILERFSAQQFPDLHSELNLSSLELGDSALYFCASSGGTIPNTIYFGEGSWLTVV.

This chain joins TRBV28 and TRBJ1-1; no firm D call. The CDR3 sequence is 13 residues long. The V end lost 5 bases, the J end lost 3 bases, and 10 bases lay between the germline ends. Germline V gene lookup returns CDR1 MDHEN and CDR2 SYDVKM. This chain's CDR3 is CASSAYRDTEAFF. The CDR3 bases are TGTGCCAGCAGTGCCTACCGTGACACTGAAGCTTTCTTT.